This T cell receptor beta chain was identified during a study of tumor-infiltrating lymphocytes in primary liver carcinoma. Both blood RNA, taken from unsorted whole blood, and germline DNA were extracted. This clonotype showed up just a few times. V was cut by 0 bases and J by 7 bases, with 9 bases left in between. Germline loops: CDR1 MGHRA, CDR2 YSYEKL. The length of the CDR3 is 13 residues. Using a constant-region primer together with ProtoScript II reverse transcriptase, TCR beta cDNA was made from around 0.55 ug of total RNA. What produced the TCR beta libraries was three nested multiplex PCR rounds using slightly modified ARM-PCR. PCR rounds one and two used TRBV1-TRBV30 forward primers with a C-beta reverse primer for approximately 11 cycles each. TCRdb re-called the multiplex PCR reads with MiXCR, one entry per CDR3 protein. The sample lists under 200,000 distinct CDR3 sequences, approximately 64% occurring once.

V and J are TRBV4-1 and TRBJ2-5; the D is unclear. Sequenced: peripheral blood. This sequence was found in a woman aged 60-75 years with primary liver carcinoma and hepatitis B virus infection. The CDR3 protein is CASSQETPRTQYF. The CDR3 region has the DNA TGCGCCAGCAGCCAAGAAACCCCTAGGACCCAGTACTTC.